This T cell receptor beta chain was found in a study of blood T cell repertoires in COVID-19. The assay was immunoSEQ multiplex PCR, and TCRdb's table has in-frame clones only and misses some. The profile shows roughly 120,000 clones, 90% of them singletons. Those enrolled in Seattle joined during active infection and were followed longitudinally afterward. With 0 bases removed from V and 6 bases from J, the gap between germline ends came to 18 bases. Germline loops: CDR1 WSHSY, CDR2 SAAADI. The CDR3 loop spans 16 amino acids. The genes are TRBV10-2 and TRBJ2-7, with D possibly being TRBD2 (6 bases). The TCR comes from a man aged 60 to 75 with COVID-19, enrolled during active disease. The specimen sequenced was peripheral blood. The CDR3 DNA follows: TGCGCCAGCAGTGAGTCGATGTCCCCGATGGGACTCGAGCAGTACTTC. Translating gives CASSESMSPMGLEQYF.